Listed here are 10 T cell receptor beta chains from one sample, sequenced in a study of T-cell reconstitution after alpha-beta-depleted transplantation in children. Preparation of the TCRbeta library involved a method that used unique molecular identifiers. TCRdb fed the PCR reads into MiXCR, producing one record per CDR3 protein. The profile shows around 490,000 distinct CDR3 sequences, over 10% of them singletons. The specimen comprised PBMCs, mostly from graft donor cells, sampled 180 days after TCRalphabeta/CD19-depleted stem cell transplant. Source of these receptors: a female patient between 2 and 10 years old who had a stem cell transplant for aplastic anemia, so the T cells may come from the graft donor.

This clonotype turned up a few times. This chain uses TRBV28 with TRBJ1-2, with D hard to call. From germline, CDR1 is MDHEN and CDR2 SYDVKM. The CDR3 spans 16 residues. Trimming cost V 8 bases and J 0 bases, with 19 bases left between them. The DNA for the CDR3 is TGTGCCAGCGGCCCGGGAGGTCCGCTTTCTAACTATGGCTACACCTTC. The encoded protein is CASGPGGPLSNYGYTF.

This clonotype has a count of ten or more. The gene calls are TRBV4-2 and TRBJ2-1; 7 positions match TRBD2. V lost 3 bases, J lost 0 bases, and 2 bases stayed unmatched. This CDR3 comprises 15 residues. Germline CDR1 is LGHNA and CDR2 is YNFKEQ. CDR3 amino acids: CASSHRGSSYNEQFF. As DNA, the CDR3 is TGTGCCAGCAGCCATCGCGGGAGCTCCTACAATGAGCAGTTCTTC.

This clonotype was observed a few times. The chain employs TRBV29-1 and TRBJ2-3; tentative D call: TRBD2 (5 bases). Trimming pared 3 bases from V and 3 bases from J, leaving 16 bases between. Per the germline V gene, CDR1 is SQVTM and CDR2 is ANQGSEA. The CDR3 loop spans 15 amino acids. CDR3 bases: TGCAGCGTTGACCCACTAGTGGGATTAACAGATACGCAGTATTTT. As protein: CSVDPLVGLTDTQYF.

The chain employs TRBV4-1 and TRBJ2-3; tentatively, D is TRBD2 (5 bases). V dropped 0 bases and J dropped 6 bases, with 10 bases sitting between them. Germline V gene sequence: CDR1 MGHRA, CDR2 YSYEKL. The length of the CDR3 is 14 residues. The CDR3 nucleotides read TGCGCCAGCAGCCAAGATGTGCCGGGGGATACGCAGTATTTT. It yields the protein CASSQDVPGDTQYF.

In its sample, this clonotype was seen a few times. V is TRBV5-1 and J is TRBJ2-1; 13 bases fit TRBD2. The CDR3 loop spans 17 amino acids. CDR1 is SGHRS, CDR2 YFSETQ, per germline. Trimming cost V 4 bases and J 5 bases; bases outside gene matches: 9. The CDR3 coding sequence is TGCGCCAGCAGCCCCGGGACTAGCGGGAAAGGGAACAATGAGCAGTTCTTC. Its translation: CASSPGTSGKGNNEQFF.

This clonotype was seen only a few times. This chain links TRBV4-3 with TRBJ1-1, with D unclear. V was cut by 0 bases and J by 3 bases, with 8 bases left in between. The length of the CDR3 is 14 residues. Germline CDR1 LGHNA, CDR2 YSLEER. CDR3 DNA: TGCGCCAGCAGCCAAGATCCGGGGTACACTGAAGCTTTCTTT. Translation: CASSQDPGYTEAFF.

This chain joins TRBV6-2 or TRBV6-3 and TRBJ2-5, with a tentative D call TRBD2 (5 bases). Germline V gene lookup returns CDR1 MNHEY and CDR2 SVGEGT. This CDR3 is built from 15 residues. V lost 10 bases and J lost 2, with 20 bases in between. The CDR3: CATWRTALGQETQYF. The CDR3 bases are TGTGCCACCTGGAGGACGGCGTTGGGACAAGAGACCCAGTACTTC.

This clonotype was observed a handful of times. The chain combines TRBV4-2 with TRBJ1-3; D call uncertain. Germline CDR1 is LGHNA and CDR2 is YNFKEQ. The ends were cut back, 0 bases at V and 1 base at J, with 7 bases in the middle. This CDR3 has 15 amino acids. The CDR3 region is CASSQDEGSGNTIYF. The CDR3 DNA is TGTGCCAGCAGCCAAGATGAAGGGTCTGGAAACACCATATATTTT.

This clonotype was observed a few times. CDR3: CASSLLGQGFWTEAFF. In nucleotides, the CDR3 is TGCGCCAGCAGCCTCTTAGGACAGGGCTTCTGGACTGAAGCTTTCTTT. The V gene is TRBV5-1, the J gene TRBJ1-1, with 8 bases fitting TRBD1. Trimming at V came to 4 bases and at J to 5 bases, leaving 13 bases not matched to a gene. The length of the CDR3 is 16 residues. Germline V gene data show CDR1 as SGHRS and CDR2 as YFSETQ.

This clonotype has just a few counts. This chain joins TRBV14 and TRBJ2-7, with D possibly being TRBD2 (6 bases). This CDR3 region has 15 residues. CDR1 is SGHDN and CDR2 is FVKESK in the germline V gene. V was clipped by 1 base and J by 4 bases, with 14 bases between them. The CDR3 nucleotides read TGTGCCAGCAGCCAAGGAGGGACTTCCAAGTACGAGCAGTACTTC. Its protein is CASSQGGTSKYEQYF. The complete variable domain, with remaining parts taken from reference TRBV14 and TRBJ2-7, reads EAGVTQFPSHSVIEKGQTVTLRCDPISGHDNLYWYRRVMGKEIKFLLHFVKESKQDESGMPNNRFLAERTGGTYSTLKVQPAELEDSGVYFCASSQGGTSKYEQYFGPGTRLTVT.